This T cell receptor beta chain emerged from a study of blood T cells in healthy people across ages. The study's findings and limits: The unsorted PBMCs prevented any conclusive comparison of naive versus antigen-experienced cells. Donors of long life had a larger count of naive CD4+ cells and greater diversity than aged donors.

The germline V and J ends were trimmed by 5 bases and 7 bases, with 15 bases remaining between them. The CDR3 totals 14 residues. Looked up from germline, CDR1 is SGHVS and CDR2 is FNYEAQ. A minimum of 6 million PBMCs was isolated per sample. About this clonotype itself: The antigen remains unidentified.

Then a second PCR, running roughly 7 to 11 cycles, was carried out with a sample-barcoded 5' primer and a J-beta primer mix. TCRdb recomputed calls from the 5' RACE reads with MiXCR, one row per CDR3 protein. The sample shows approximately 800,000 distinct CDR3 sequences, around 36% of them seen only once. The sample comprised blood. The source is a man between 18 and 35 years old in good health. V usage is TRBV7-6 and J usage is TRBJ2-1, with D tentatively TRBD2 (5 bases). CDR3 sequence (DNA): TGTGCCAGCAGCCCGAATGAGGGTTCGAATGAGCAGTTCTTC. Its translation: CASSPNEGSNEQFF.